Below, 2 T cell receptor beta chains from the same sample are listed, as sequenced in a study of beta chain features in type 1 diabetes. Overall study findings and caveats: Moderate yet significant TCRB CDR3 shortening was seen in Type 1 diabetes patients in all four CD4+ subsets.

Antigens of these TCRs are unknown. Expressed TCRB transcripts got sequenced, as all isolated RNA was reverse transcribed. The data were produced by immunoSEQ multiplex PCR, yet TCRdb's version contains in-frame clones alone and is incomplete. The table shows 350,000 to 400,000 clones, with around 13% occurring only once. Sequences were obtained from naive CD4+ T cells from blood. Receptors originate from a woman aged 18-29 years with type 1 diabetes.

This clone was picked up a small number of times. This chain joins TRBV29-1 and TRBJ1-2; D uncertain. V lost 7 bases and J 6 bases, leaving 21 bases between the germline ends. Germline V gives CDR1 SQVTM, CDR2 ANQGSEA. The CDR3 extends over 14 amino acids. The CDR3 here is CSAAQGSGSHGYTF. The CDR3 region has the DNA TGCAGCGCTGCCCAAGGTTCGGGGTCCCATGGCTACACCTTC.

The rearrangement links TRBV30 to TRBJ2-1; 9 bases are shared with TRBD1. The CDR3 consists of 16 residues. Per germline, CDR1 GTSNPN and CDR2 SVGIG (reference sequence). J gave up 4 bases and V 0 bases, and 7 bases lay outside the gene matches. The CDR3 reads CAWSVRGQGSYNEQFF. DNA of the CDR3: TGTGCCTGGAGTGTACGCGGACAGGGGTCATACAATGAGCAGTTCTTC.